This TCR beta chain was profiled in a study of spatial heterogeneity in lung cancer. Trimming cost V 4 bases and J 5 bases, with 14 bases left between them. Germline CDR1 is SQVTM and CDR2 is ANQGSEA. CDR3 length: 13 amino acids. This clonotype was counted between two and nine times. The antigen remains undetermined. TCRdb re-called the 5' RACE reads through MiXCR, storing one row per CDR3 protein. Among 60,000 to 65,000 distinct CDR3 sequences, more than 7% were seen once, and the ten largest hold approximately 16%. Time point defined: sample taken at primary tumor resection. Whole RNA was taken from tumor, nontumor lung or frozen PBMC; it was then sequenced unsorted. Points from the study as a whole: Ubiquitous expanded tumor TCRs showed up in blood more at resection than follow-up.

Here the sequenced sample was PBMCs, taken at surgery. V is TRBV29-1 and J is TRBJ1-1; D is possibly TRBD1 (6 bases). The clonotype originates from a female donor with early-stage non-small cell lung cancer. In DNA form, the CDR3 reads TGCAGCGTTGTTCGGGGGGCTGGGACTGAAGCTTTCTTT. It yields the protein CSVVRGAGTEAFF.